The 19 T cell receptor beta chains in this list originate from one sample, sequenced in a study of read filtering for tumor transcriptome and immune sequencing. This library used around 0.4 ug RNA and molecular barcoded adaptors spanning alpha/delta and beta/gamma chains. TCRdb used MiXCR to reprocess the reads, holding one entry per CDR3 protein. Among tens of thousands of distinct CDR3 sequences listed, about 15% were seen once. The sequenced sample consisted of a population of CD138-negative cells sorted from bone marrow. These receptors all come from a donor at least 40 years old with multiple myeloma.

This clonotype appeared many times. This sequence joins TRBV29-1 and TRBJ1-5; D is unclear. Trimming cost V 4 bases and J 0 bases, with 10 bases left between them. The germline CDR1 and CDR2 sequences are SQVTM and ANQGSEA. The CDR3 contains 14 residues. This CDR3 reads CSVGISNSNQPQHF. In DNA, the CDR3 is TGCAGCGTTGGGATCTCAAATAGCAATCAGCCCCAGCATTTT.

V usage is TRBV7-9 and J usage is TRBJ2-1; TRBD1 or TRBD2 may be the D gene (5 bases each). The V end was cut by 1 base, the J end by 15 bases, with 19 bases between. Germline CDR1 is SEHNR and CDR2 is FQNEAQ (reference sequence). This CDR3 has 14 amino acids. CDR3 coding DNA: TGTGCCAGCAGCTTAGGAAGGGGACCCTTCGATCTGTTCTTC. It codes for CASSLGRGPFDLFF.

This clonotype showed up just a few times. This may be a read error: a much more frequent sequence differs by one nucleotide. The CDR3 spells CASSYPSGHPNVQFF. As DNA, the CDR3 is TGTGCCAGCAGTTACCCCAGTGGGCACCCGAATGTGCAGTTCTTC. The chain recombines TRBV6-2 or TRBV6-3 with TRBJ2-1, with unresolved D. The CDR3 covers 15 residues. In germline, CDR1 is MNHEY, CDR2 SVGEGT.

This clonotype showed up many times. The chain links TRBV7-3 to TRBJ2-6; TRBD1 is a possible D gene (5 bases). The CDR3 totals 15 residues. Germline values: CDR1 SGHTA, CDR2 FQGTGA. Trimming pared 7 bases from V and 0 bases from J, leaving 10 bases between. CDR3 protein: CASMSDSSGANVLTF. The CDR3 nucleotides read TGTGCCAGCATGTCTGACAGCTCTGGGGCCAACGTCCTGACTTTC.

This clonotype was observed many times. The chain uses TRBV6-6 and TRBJ2-3; the D gene is possibly TRBD2 (6 bases). The CDR3 totals 13 residues. The germline V gene has CDR1 MNHNY and CDR2 SVGAGI (reference sequence). V was shortened by 5 bases and J by 7 bases, with 13 bases between the two germline ends. CDR3 DNA: TGTGCCAGCAGTCACGGGACTTCCAATACGCAGTATTTT. Residues: CASSHGTSNTQYF.

This clonotype was detected many times. The rearrangement links TRBV15 to TRBJ1-5, with 7 bases that match TRBD1. V was clipped by 1 base and J by 3 bases; unmatched bases: 3. CDR3 length: 15 amino acids. The germline CDR1 and CDR2 sequences are LNHNV and YYDKDF (reference sequence). The CDR3 DNA is TGTGCCACCAGCAGAGGCAGGGGGATCAATCAGCCCCAGCATTTT. This translates into CATSRGRGINQPQHF. The entire variable domain, with the rest obtained from reference TRBV15 and TRBJ1-5, is as follows: DAMVIQNPRYQVTQFGKPVTLSCSQTLNHNVMYWYQQKSSQAPKLLFHYYDKDFNNEADTPDNFQSRRPNTSFCFLDIRSPGLGDTAMYLCATSRGRGINQPQHFGDGTRLSIL.

This clonotype was counted only a few times. This rearrangement joins TRBV5-5 to TRBJ1-5; TRBD1 matches at 9 bases. The CDR3 spans 15 residues. Germline V CDR1 and CDR2: SGHKS, YYEKEE (reference sequence). Germline trimming cut 3 bases from V and 6 bases from J; bases unmatched to any gene: 7. DNA for the CDR3: TGTGCCAGCAGCTGGACCGGGACAGGGTCTCAGCCCCAGCATTTT. This codes for CASSWTGTGSQPQHF.

This clonotype was seen ten or more times. The CDR3: CASRADRVWTGGNYEQYF. In nucleotides, the CDR3 is TGTGCCAGCAGGGCGGACAGGGTTTGGACGGGAGGGAACTACGAGCAGTACTTC. The chain employs TRBV28 and TRBJ2-7; D possibly matches TRBD1 or TRBD2 (8 bases each). Germline V gives CDR1 MDHEN, CDR2 SYDVKM. This CDR3 region has 18 residues. Trimming cost V 6 bases and J 3 bases, with 27 bases left between them.

To note about this clonotype: This clone may be a read error of a much larger clone one base away. The chain joins TRBV28 to TRBJ1-1; 8 bases align to TRBD1. The V gene end was trimmed by 8 bases and the J gene end by 4 bases; junction bases not matched to a gene: 6. Germline CDR1 MDHEN, CDR2 SYDVKM. CDR3 length equals 13 residues. The CDR3 loop reads CASCSGGTTEAFF. The CDR3 DNA is TGTGCCAGCTGTTCAGGGGGCACCACTGAAGCTTTCTTT.

This clonotype appeared many times. The rearrangement uses TRBV3-1 and TRBJ2-3; TRBD1 matches 9 bases. Germline V gene sequence: CDR1 LGHDT, CDR2 YNNKEL (reference sequence). This CDR3 has 15 amino acids. Unmatched junction bases numbered 7, after V lost 4 bases and J lost 5 bases. As DNA, the CDR3 is TGTGCCAGCAGCCTCTGGACAGGGGTCGGAGATACGCAGTATTTT. It encodes CASSLWTGVGDTQYF.

This clonotype showed up many times. The chain employs TRBV6-1 and TRBJ2-1; 8 nucleotides align to TRBD2. The CDR3 spans 15 residues. The junction had 6 bases not matched to a gene; V was cut back by 2 bases and J by 6 bases. Germline CDR1 and CDR2: MNHNS and SASEGT. DNA for the CDR3: TGTGCCAGCAGTGAAATCAGCGGGAGAGTCAATGAGCAGTTCTTC. Amino acids: CASSEISGRVNEQFF.

This clonotype was counted between two and nine times. The chain has TRBV6-5 and TRBJ1-1; 8 bases match TRBD1. V was clipped by 2 bases and J by 1 base; unmatched bases: 9. Germline V CDR1 and CDR2: MNHEY, SVGAGI. The CDR3 contains 17 residues. The CDR3 here is CASSYPPTGGANTEAFF. As DNA, the CDR3 is TGTGCCAGCAGTTACCCACCCACAGGGGGGGCGAACACTGAAGCTTTCTTT.

The table lists this clonotype with many counts. The CDR3 sequence is CASSTGTSGYEQYF. CDR3 in DNA: TGTGCCAGCAGTACCGGGACTAGCGGCTACGAGCAGTACTTC. The genes are TRBV12-3 or TRBV12-4 and TRBJ2-7, with TRBD2 matching 11 bases. The CDR3 spans 14 residues. The junction had 3 bases not matched to a gene; V was cut back by 5 bases and J by 3 bases.

This clonotype has ten or more counts. The chain employs TRBV20-1 and TRBJ2-2; D is perhaps TRBD1 (5 bases). Germline V gives CDR1 DFQATT, CDR2 SNEGSKA (reference sequence). CDR3 length: 13 amino acids. V shed 6 bases and J shed 1 base, with 9 bases lying between them. CDR3 protein: CSAVGQNTGELFF. The CDR3 nucleotides are TGCAGTGCGGTAGGACAGAACACCGGGGAGCTGTTTTTT.

There are many counts of this clonotype. Here the CDR3 DNA reads TGTGCCAGCCAGGGAATGGGGGGGCTCAATGAGCAGTTCTTC. It specifies CASQGMGGLNEQFF. The chain couples TRBV28 to TRBJ2-1; the D gene is possibly TRBD2 (7 bases). V shed 8 bases and J shed 6 bases, with 17 bases lying between them. The CDR3 spans 14 residues. Germline lookup yields CDR1 MDHEN and CDR2 SYDVKM.

This clonotype was seen repeatedly, ten times or more. The chain's CDR3 is CASSPPGTVNTEAFF. The CDR3 DNA follows: TGTGCCAGCAGCCCCCCCGGGACAGTGAACACTGAAGCTTTCTTT. This chain connects TRBV7-2 to TRBJ1-1; 7 bases map to TRBD1. This CDR3 spans 15 amino acids. Germline loops: CDR1 SGHTA, CDR2 FQGNSA. The trim removed 5 bases at V and 0 bases at J, leaving 6 bases unmatched.

This clonotype was detected many times. The chain joins TRBV7-2 to TRBJ2-7; 7 nucleotides align to TRBD2. This CDR3 spans 14 amino acids. CDR1 is SGHTA, CDR2 FQGNSA, per germline. J lost 1 base, V lost 4 bases, and 4 bases had no gene match. CDR3 nucleotides: TGTGCCAGCAGCTCGGGACTAACTTCCTACGAGCAGTACTTC. Translated, it gives CASSSGLTSYEQYF. Based on the CDR3 plus reference TRBV7-2 and TRBJ2-7, the full variable domain is GAGVSQSPSNKVTEKGKDVELRCDPISGHTALYWYRQSLGQGLEFLIYFQGNSAPDKSGLPSDRFSAERTGGSVSTLTIQRTQQEDSAVYLCASSSGLTSYEQYFGPGTRLTVT.

In its sample, this clonotype was seen many times. This rearrangement joins TRBV6-5 to TRBJ2-7; D tentatively fits TRBD1 or TRBD2 (5 bases each). V was pared by 6 bases and J by 2 bases, with 17 bases between. The CDR3 extends over 15 amino acids. Germline lookup yields CDR1 MNHEY and CDR2 SVGAGI. CDR3 nucleotides: TGTGCCAGCAGCGGAAGGGGTTTGGGGGCCTACGAGCAGTACTTC. This codes for CASSGRGLGAYEQYF.

This clonotype has ten or more counts. The chain is built from TRBV2 and TRBJ2-7; tentatively, D is TRBD1 or TRBD2 (7 bases each). The CDR3 runs 13 residues. V dropped 3 bases and J dropped 6 bases, with 12 bases sitting between them. Per the germline V gene, CDR1 is SNHLY and CDR2 is FYNNEI. The CDR3 DNA reads TGTGCCAGCAGTGACCAGGGGGAGGGCGAGCAGTACTTC. Its translation is CASSDQGEGEQYF.